This TCR beta chain was captured in a study of blood T cell repertoires in COVID-19. The wider study: Sample material is recorded as cDNA or gDNA derived from T cells, B-cell-depleted T cells, or PBMCs.

This CDR3 region has 15 residues. Looked up from germline, CDR1 is SNHLY and CDR2 is FYNNEI. V was clipped by 6 bases and J by 5 bases; unmatched bases: 6. Using immunoSEQ multiplex PCR, the repertoire was profiled, and TCRdb retains in-frame clones only, with some absent. The sample records 450,000 to 500,000 clones, approximately 86% being singletons. Grouping used clinical history reported by participants in a survey and questionnaire. This clone has just one count. The TCR sequence derives from a woman aged 55 to 70 who had recovered from COVID-19. The sequenced sample was PBMCs or T cells enriched from blood (not recorded which). This chain joins TRBV2 and TRBJ1-6; 8 nucleotides agree with TRBD1. CDR3 in DNA: TGTGCCAGCAGAGACAGGGGAAGACATAATTCACCCCTCCACTTT. It specifies CASRDRGRHNSPLHF.